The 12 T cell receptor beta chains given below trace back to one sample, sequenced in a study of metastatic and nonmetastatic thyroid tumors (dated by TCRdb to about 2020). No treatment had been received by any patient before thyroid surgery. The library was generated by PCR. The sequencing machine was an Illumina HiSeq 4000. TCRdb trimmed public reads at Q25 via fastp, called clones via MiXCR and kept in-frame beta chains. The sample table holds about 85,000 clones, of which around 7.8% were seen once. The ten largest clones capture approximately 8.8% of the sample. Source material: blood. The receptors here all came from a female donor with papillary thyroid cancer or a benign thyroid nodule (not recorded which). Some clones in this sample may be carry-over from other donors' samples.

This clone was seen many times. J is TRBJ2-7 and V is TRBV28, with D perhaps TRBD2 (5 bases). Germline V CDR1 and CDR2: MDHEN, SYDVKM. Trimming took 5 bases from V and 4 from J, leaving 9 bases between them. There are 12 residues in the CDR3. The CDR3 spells CASSPDLYEQYF. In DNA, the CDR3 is TGTGCCAGCAGTCCGGACTTGTACGAGCAGTACTTC.

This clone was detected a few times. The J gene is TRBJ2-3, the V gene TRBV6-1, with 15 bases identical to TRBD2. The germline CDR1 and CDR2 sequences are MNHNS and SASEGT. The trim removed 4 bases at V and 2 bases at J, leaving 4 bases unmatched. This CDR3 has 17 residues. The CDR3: CASSGTSGGGSTDTQYF. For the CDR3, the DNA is TGTGCCAGCAGTGGGACTAGCGGGGGGGGTTCCACAGATACGCAGTATTTT.

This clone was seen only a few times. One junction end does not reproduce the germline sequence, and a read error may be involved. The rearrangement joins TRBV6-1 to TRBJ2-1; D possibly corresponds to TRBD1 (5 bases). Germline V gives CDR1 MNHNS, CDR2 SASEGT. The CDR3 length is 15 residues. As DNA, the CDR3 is TGTGCCAGCGTCGGACAAGGCTTCTACTACAATAAGCAGTTCTTC. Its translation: CASVGQGFYYNKQFF.

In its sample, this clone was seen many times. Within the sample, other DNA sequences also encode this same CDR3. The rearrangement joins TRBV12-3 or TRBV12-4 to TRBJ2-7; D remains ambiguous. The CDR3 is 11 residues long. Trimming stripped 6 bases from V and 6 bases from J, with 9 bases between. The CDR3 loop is CASSPGGEQYF. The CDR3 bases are TGTGCCAGCAGCCCCGGCGGCGAGCAGTACTTC.

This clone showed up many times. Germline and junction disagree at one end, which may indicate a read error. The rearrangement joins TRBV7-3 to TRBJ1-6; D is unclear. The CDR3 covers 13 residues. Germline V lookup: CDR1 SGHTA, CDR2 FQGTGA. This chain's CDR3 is CASSLAYNPPLHF. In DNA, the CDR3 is TGTGCCAGCAGCTTAGCCTATAATCCACCCCTCCACTTT.

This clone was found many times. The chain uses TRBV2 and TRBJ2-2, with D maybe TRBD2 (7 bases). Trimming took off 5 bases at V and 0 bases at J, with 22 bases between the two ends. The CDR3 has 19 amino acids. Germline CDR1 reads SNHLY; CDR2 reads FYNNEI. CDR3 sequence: CASSQSAPRGASNTGELFF. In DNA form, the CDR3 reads TGTGCCAGCAGTCAATCCGCACCCCGGGGGGCTTCGAACACCGGGGAGCTGTTTTTT.

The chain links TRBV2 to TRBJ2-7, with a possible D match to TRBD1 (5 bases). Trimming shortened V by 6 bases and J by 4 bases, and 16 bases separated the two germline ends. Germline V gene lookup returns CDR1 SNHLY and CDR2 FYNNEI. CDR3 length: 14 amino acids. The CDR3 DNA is TGTGCCAGCAGGATCGAAAAGGGGTCTTACGAGCAGTACTTC. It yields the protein CASRIEKGSYEQYF.

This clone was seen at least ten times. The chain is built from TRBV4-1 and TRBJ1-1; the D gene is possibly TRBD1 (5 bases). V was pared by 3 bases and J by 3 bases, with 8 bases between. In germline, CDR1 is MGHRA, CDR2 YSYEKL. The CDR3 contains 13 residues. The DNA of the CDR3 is TGCGCCAGCAGCCAGGGACTGGACACTGAAGCTTTCTTT. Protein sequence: CASSQGLDTEAFF.

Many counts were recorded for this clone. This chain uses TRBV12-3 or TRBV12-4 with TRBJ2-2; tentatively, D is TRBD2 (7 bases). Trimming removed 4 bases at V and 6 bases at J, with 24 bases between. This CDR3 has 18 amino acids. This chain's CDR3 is CASSSLWGGRGVPGELFF. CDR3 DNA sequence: TGTGCCAGCAGTTCTCTATGGGGGGGGAGGGGGGTACCCGGGGAGCTGTTTTTT.

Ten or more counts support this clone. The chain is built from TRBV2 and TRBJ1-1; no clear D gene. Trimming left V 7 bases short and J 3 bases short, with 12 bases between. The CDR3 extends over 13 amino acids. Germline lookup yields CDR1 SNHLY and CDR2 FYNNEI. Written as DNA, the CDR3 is TGTGCCAGCATCCGGATTGTAGACACTGAAGCTTTCTTT. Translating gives CASIRIVDTEAFF.

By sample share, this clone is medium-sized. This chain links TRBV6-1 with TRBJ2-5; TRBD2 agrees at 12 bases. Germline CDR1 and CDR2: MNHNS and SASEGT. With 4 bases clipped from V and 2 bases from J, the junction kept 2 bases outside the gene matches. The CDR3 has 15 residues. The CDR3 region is CASSVLAGGQETQYF. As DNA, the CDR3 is TGTGCCAGCAGTGTTCTAGCGGGGGGGCAAGAGACCCAGTACTTC.

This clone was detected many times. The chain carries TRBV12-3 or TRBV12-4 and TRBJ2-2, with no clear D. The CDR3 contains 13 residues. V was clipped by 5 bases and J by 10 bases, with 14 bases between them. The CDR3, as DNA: TGTGCCAGCAGTCCTTCACCTTTTGTGGAGCTGTTTTTT. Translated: CASSPSPFVELFF.